These T cell receptor beta chains were read from a single sample in a study of cytomegalovirus exposure and HLA in healthy donors. Assay used: immunoSEQ multiplex PCR; TCRdb lists only in-frame clones, some missing. The table includes a few hundred thousand clones, about 74% detected once. Sequencing used PBMCs. The receptors derive from a woman aged 25-40 years in good health and CMV-seronegative. Both conserved end residues are part of each CDR3. The D gene is left open where the match is weak. Clone size is given for some rows only: seen once, a few or many times, or a class if the clone is expanded.

d_gene,len,j_gene,v_gene,abundance,CDR3aa,CDR3nt
NA,14,TRBJ2-7,TRBV6-5,NA,CASSYGGGSREQYF,TGTGCCAGCAGTTATGGGGGGGGCTCGAGGGAGCAGTACTTC
TRBD1,14,TRBJ1-2,TRBV19,NA,CASSLGTETTGYTF,TGTGCCAGTAGTCTCGGGACAGAGACAACTGGCTACACCTTC
NA,15,TRBJ1-2,TRBV18,NA,CASSPKQEIPYGYTF,TGTGCCAGCTCACCAAAACAGGAGATTCCCTATGGCTACACCTTC
NA,13,TRBJ2-5,TRBV6-6,NA,CASRDWDQETQYF,TGTGCCAGTAGGGACTGGGACCAAGAGACCCAGTACTTC
TRBD2,14,TRBJ2-1,TRBV2,NA,CASTPSGGAYEQFF,TGTGCCAGCACGCCTAGCGGGGGGGCTTATGAGCAGTTCTTC
TRBD2,15,TRBJ2-1,TRBV7-3,NA,CASSYLGGRYNEQFF,TGTGCCAGCAGCTACTTGGGCGGGAGGTACAATGAGCAGTTCTTC
TRBD1,17,TRBJ2-7,TRBV29-1,NA,CSVEAQGTGVGAGEQYF,TGCAGCGTTGAAGCGCAAGGGACAGGGGTTGGGGCGGGGGAGCAGTACTTC
NA,14,TRBJ2-7,TRBV7-6,few,CASSKGPETYEQYF,TGTGCCAGCAGTAAAGGTCCGGAGACCTACGAGCAGTACTTC
NA,14,TRBJ1-1,TRBV5-6,NA,CASSFWSVNTEAFF,TGTGCCAGCAGCTTTTGGTCAGTGAACACTGAAGCTTTCTTT
TRBD2,15,TRBJ2-2,TRBV9,NA,CASSVTAGVTGELFF,TGTGCCAGCAGCGTGACAGCGGGGGTTACCGGGGAGCTGTTTTTT
NA,13,TRBJ2-3,TRBV5-6,NA,CASRLVVADTQYF,TGTGCCAGCAGATTGGTAGTCGCAGATACGCAGTATTTT
TRBD2,17,TRBJ2-3,TRBV7-9,NA,CASSLGLAGGEVDTQYF,TGTGCCAGCAGCTTGGGACTAGCGGGGGGAGAAGTAGATACGCAGTATTTT
TRBD1,18,TRBJ1-1,TRBV9,NA,CAISVGYGDRAGHTEAFF,TGTGCCATCAGCGTAGGATATGGGGACAGGGCCGGACACACTGAAGCTTTCTTT
TRBD1,13,TRBJ1-5,TRBV12-5,NA,CASGSTGGQPQHF,TGTGCTAGTGGTTCGACAGGGGGTCAGCCCCAGCATTTT
NA,13,TRBJ2-1,TRBV9,few,CASSVQGWGEQFF,TGTGCCAGCAGCGTCCAGGGGTGGGGGGAGCAGTTCTTC
NA,15,TRBJ1-5,TRBV4-2,few,CASSQGTENYQPQHF,TGTGCCAGCAGCCAAGGGACAGAGAATTATCAGCCCCAGCATTTT
TRBD2,16,TRBJ2-1,TRBV4-1,NA,CASSRTGTSTYNEQFF,TGCGCCAGCAGCCGAACCGGGACTAGTACCTACAATGAGCAGTTCTTC
NA,16,TRBJ2-5,TRBV6-5,few,CASSYSIGRGLETQYF,TGTGCCAGCAGTTACTCGATTGGGAGAGGGTTAGAGACCCAGTACTTC
TRBD2,15,TRBJ2-3,TRBV29-1,few,CSVSGTSGYTDTQYF,TGCAGCGTGAGCGGGACTAGCGGATACACAGATACGCAGTATTTT
TRBD2,17,TRBJ2-1,TRBV4-2,NA,CASSQDGGLADYNEQFF,TGTGCCAGCAGCCAAGACGGAGGACTAGCAGACTACAATGAGCAGTTCTTC
NA,14,TRBJ1-2,TRBV18,NA,CASSPRRVLRGYTF,TGTGCCAGCTCACCAAGACGGGTTTTGAGGGGCTACACCTTC
TRBD2,16,TRBJ2-2,TRBV6-6,NA,CASSYEAGGNTGELFF,TGTGCCAGCAGTTACGAAGCGGGAGGTAACACCGGGGAGCTGTTTTTT
TRBD1,12,TRBJ2-5,TRBV5-1,NA,CASRQGAETQYF,TGCGCCAGCAGACAGGGGGCAGAGACCCAGTACTTC
TRBD2,17,TRBJ2-1,TRBV5-1,NA,CASSELPSGGSHNEQFF,TGCGCCAGCAGCGAACTCCCAAGCGGGGGGAGCCACAATGAGCAGTTCTTC